The clone carrying this T cell receptor (beta chain) appeared a few times. Its target is unknown. Trimming took 5 bases from V and 14 from J; bases not matched to a gene: 11. Germline lookup yields CDR1 MNHEY and CDR2 SVGEGT. The CDR3 runs to 15 residues. This record comes from a study of T cells in Graves' hyperthyroidism and ophthalmopathy. Findings and caveats of the study: The majority of expanded thyroid clonotypes above 0.001 also appeared in blood.

Researchers took RNA transcripts and amplified the TCR beta CDR3 regions from them. The HTBI primer set served for first-round RT-PCR of the TCR CDR3. TCRdb called the multiplex PCR reads again in MiXCR, with one record for every CDR3 protein. Of over 200,000 distinct CDR3 sequences listed, roughly 18% were seen once; the top ten hold approximately 50%. Uncontrolled infection, other autoimmune disease, pregnancy or lactation led to exclusion. Together with thyroid ultrasound, orbital computed tomography, serum thyroxine and TRAb, clinical symptoms were used for diagnoses. The PBMCs had their origin in 7.5 to 10 ml of fresh peripheral blood.

Sequenced material: blood. The receptor was isolated from a man aged 50 to 60 with Graves' hyperthyroidism. V and J are TRBV6-2 or TRBV6-3 and TRBJ2-1, with 14 bases aligning to TRBD2. The CDR3 nucleotides are TGTGCCAGCAGTGGCGCACCGGGACTAGCGGGAGTTAAGTTCTTC. Amino acid sequence: CASSGAPGLAGVKFF.